Below, 25 T cell receptor beta chains from the same sample are listed, as sequenced in a study of blood T cell repertoires in COVID-19. Clones were read by immunoSEQ multiplex PCR, and TCRdb kept only the in-frame ones, dropping some. This sample carries some 250,000 clones, approximately 90% of them seen once, and the ten largest clones take about 2.1%. Material: PBMCs or T cells enriched from blood (not recorded which). These receptors all stem from a woman aged 40 to 50 with acute COVID-19.

In its sample, this clone was seen a few times. The rearrangement uses TRBV5-1 and TRBJ1-1, with 7 bases identical to TRBD1. CDR1 and CDR2 (germline): SGHRS, YFSETQ. This CDR3 is 14 amino acids long. V lost 1 base and J lost 1; bases outside the gene matches: 1. DNA for the CDR3: TGCGCCAGCAGCTTGTACAGGGGGAACACTGAAGCTTTCTTT. Encoded protein: CASSLYRGNTEAFF.

The chain is built from TRBV6-5 and TRBJ1-4, with D uncertain. Germline V gene lookup returns CDR1 MNHEY and CDR2 SVGAGI. The CDR3 is 14 amino acids. V was trimmed by 7 bases and J by 8 bases, leaving 17 bases between them. The CDR3 is CASKPQGGGEKLFF. The DNA for the CDR3 is TGTGCCAGCAAACCACAAGGAGGTGGAGAAAAACTGTTTTTT.

This chain joins TRBV3-1 (or the pseudogene TRBV3-2) and TRBJ2-2; 11 bases are a match to TRBD1. The trim removed 5 bases at V and 6 bases at J, leaving 17 bases unmatched. Looked up from germline, CDR1 is LGHDT and CDR2 is YNNKEL (reference sequence). The CDR3 is 19 amino acids. This CDR3 is CASSFATGQGARGAGELFF. The DNA for the CDR3 is TGTGCCAGCAGCTTTGCGACAGGACAGGGGGCGCGAGGGGCCGGGGAGCTGTTTTTT.

The chain is built from TRBV19 and TRBJ2-7; D is possibly TRBD2 (5 bases). Deletions cut 1 base from V and 3 bases from J, with 10 bases between. This CDR3 has 14 residues. Germline V gives CDR1 LNHDA, CDR2 SQIVND (reference sequence). The CDR3 is CASSIGPGFYEQYF. CDR3 DNA sequence: TGTGCCAGTAGTATAGGTCCGGGGTTCTACGAGCAGTACTTC.

This clone occurred once. This chain joins TRBV4-2 and TRBJ2-2; 10 positions agree with TRBD2. V lost 4 bases, J lost 6 bases, and 5 bases stayed unmatched. CDR1 LGHNA and CDR2 YNFKEQ come from the germline V gene. The CDR3 has 15 residues. CDR3 region: CASSLEREGAGELFF. DNA of the CDR3: TGTGCCAGCAGCCTAGAGCGGGAGGGCGCCGGGGAGCTGTTTTTT.

The chain joins TRBV14 to TRBJ2-7; TRBD1 aligns across 9 bases. This CDR3 has 15 amino acids. Germline values: CDR1 SGHDN, CDR2 FVKESK. V was pared by 3 bases and J by 4 bases, with 7 bases of the junction left unmatched. The CDR3 DNA follows: TGTGCCAGCAGCCAGTATCGGGACAGGGCTTACGAGCAGTACTTC. Translated, it gives CASSQYRDRAYEQYF.

V and J are TRBV5-5 and TRBJ2-1; TRBD1 might be the D (5 bases). CDR3 size: 13 residues. With 4 bases removed from V and 6 bases from J, the gap between germline ends came to 11 bases. The V gene's germline CDR1 is SGHKS and CDR2 YYEKEE (reference sequence). CDR3 sequence: CASSRDSGNEQFF. CDR3 in DNA: TGTGCCAGCAGCCGAGACAGTGGCAATGAGCAGTTCTTC. Looking up the rest from reference TRBV5-5 and TRBJ2-1 gives the full variable domain: DAGVTQSPTHLIKTRGQQVTLRCSPISGHKSVSWYQQVLGQGPQFIFQYYEKEERGRGNFPDRFSARQFPNYSSELNVNALLLGDSALYLCASSRDSGNEQFFGPGTRLTVL.

The chain links TRBV6-5 to TRBJ2-2; perhaps TRBD1 as D (5 bases). CDR3 length equals 16 residues. Trimming cost V 2 bases and J 3 bases, with 13 bases left between them. Germline V lookup: CDR1 MNHEY, CDR2 SVGAGI. Here the CDR3 reads CASSYHIDRYTGELFF. The CDR3, as DNA: TGTGCCAGCAGTTACCATATTGACAGATACACCGGGGAGCTGTTTTTT.

The V and J genes are TRBV11-2 and TRBJ2-1; 14 nucleotides match TRBD2. Germline trimming cut 5 bases from V and 6 bases from J; bases unmatched to any gene: 3. Germline V gene lookup returns CDR1 SGHAT and CDR2 FQNNGV. The CDR3 extends over 15 amino acids. This CDR3 reads CASSKGLAGVNEQFF. Written as DNA, the CDR3 is TGTGCCAGCAGCAAGGGACTAGCGGGAGTCAATGAGCAGTTCTTC.

The chain is built from TRBV28 and TRBJ1-5; a possible D gene is TRBD1 (6 bases). The CDR3 contains 15 residues. Trimming left V 2 bases short and J 4 bases short, with 12 bases between. Germline CDR1 is MDHEN and CDR2 is SYDVKM. CDR3 protein: CASSLNAGTNQPQHF. In DNA, the CDR3 is TGTGCCAGCAGTTTAAATGCAGGGACAAATCAGCCCCAGCATTTT. Filled out from reference TRBV28 and TRBJ1-5, the complete variable domain reads DVKVTQSSRYLVKRTGEKVFLECVQDMDHENMFWYRQDPGLGLRLIYFSYDVKMKEKGDIPEGYSVSREKKERFSLILESASTNQTSMYLCASSLNAGTNQPQHFGDGTRLSIL.

The chain has TRBV13 and TRBJ1-2; D gene uncertain. V lost 2 bases, J lost 8 bases, and 9 bases lay in between. CDR1 and CDR2 from the germline V gene are PRHDT and FYEKMQ (reference sequence). The CDR3 covers 12 residues. The CDR3 loop is CASSLYGGGYTF. As DNA, the CDR3 is TGTGCCAGCAGCTTATACGGCGGAGGCTACACCTTC.

The genes are TRBV2 and TRBJ2-3; TRBD2 aligns across 7 bases. Germline trimming cut 7 bases from V and 6 bases from J; bases unmatched to any gene: 4. CDR1 SNHLY and CDR2 FYNNEI come from the germline V gene. The CDR3 runs 12 residues. The DNA for the CDR3 is TGTGCCAGCAAGCCCGGGGGGGATACGCAGTATTTT. This codes for CASKPGGDTQYF.

The chain carries TRBV7-9 and TRBJ1-3, with 10 bases aligning to TRBD1. The CDR3 consists of 16 residues. Germline V CDR1 and CDR2: SEHNR, FQNEAQ (reference sequence). Trimming at V came to 5 bases and at J to 3 bases, leaving 7 bases not matched to a gene. The DNA for the CDR3 is TGTGCCAGCAGCCGTAGACAGGGGGCATATGGAAACACCATATATTTT. Residues: CASSRRQGAYGNTIYF.

V and J are TRBV9 and TRBJ1-6; the D is unclear. Germline assignment: CDR1 SGDLS and CDR2 YYNGEE. The CDR3 is made up of 13 amino acids. The V end lost 4 bases, the J end lost 6 bases, and 8 bases lay between the germline ends. CDR3 in amino acids: CASSTGGNSPLHF. Written as DNA, the CDR3 is TGTGCCAGCAGCACGGGAGGTAATTCACCCCTCCACTTT. Using reference TRBV9 and TRBJ1-6 for the parts outside the CDR3, the full variable domain is DSGVTQTPKHLITATGQRVTLRCSPRSGDLSVYWYQQSLDQGLQFLIQYYNGEERAKGNILERFSAQQFPDLHSELNLSSLELGDSALYFCASSTGGNSPLHFGNGTRLTVT.

The rearrangement uses TRBV24-1 and TRBJ2-7, with D hard to call. Trimming pared 7 bases from V and 5 bases from J, leaving 20 bases between. The CDR3 runs to 15 residues. Germline assignment: CDR1 KGHDR and CDR2 SFDVKD. CDR3 loop: CATSREDLRLNEQYF. The CDR3 DNA is TGTGCCACCAGCAGAGAGGATCTTCGCCTGAACGAGCAGTACTTC.

This clone was counted a single time. The V gene is TRBV10-3, the J gene TRBJ1-4, with TRBD1 matching over 9 bases. Trimming removed 3 bases from V and 10 bases from J; junction bases left unmatched: 6. This CDR3 has 14 amino acids. CDR1 and CDR2 (germline): ENHRY, SYGVKD. The CDR3 region has the DNA TGTGCCATCAGTGAAGTACAGGGGGCTGTAAAACTGTTTTTT. The encoded protein is CAISEVQGAVKLFF.

The rearrangement joins TRBV6-5 to TRBJ2-7; 9 bases are a match to TRBD1. This CDR3 region has 14 residues. Germline V gene data show CDR1 as MNHEY and CDR2 as SVGAGI. Losses at the gene ends were 6 bases for V and 4 bases for J; bases not matched to a gene: 7. The CDR3 reads CASSPGTGLYEQYF. The CDR3 region has the DNA TGTGCCAGCAGCCCCGGGACAGGGCTTTACGAGCAGTACTTC.

V is TRBV30 and J is TRBJ2-5; D might be TRBD2 (6 bases). The CDR3 has 14 amino acids. CDR1 is GTSNPN and CDR2 is SVGIG in the germline V gene (reference sequence). Trimming took off 2 bases at V and 2 bases at J, with 12 bases between the two ends. CDR3 in DNA: TGTGCCTGGAGTAAACTCCGGGGGCAAGAGACCCAGTACTTC. It specifies CAWSKLRGQETQYF.

The chain combines TRBV19 with TRBJ2-5; 9 nucleotides align to TRBD2. The germline V gene has CDR1 LNHDA and CDR2 SQIVND (reference sequence). The CDR3 runs to 17 residues. Losses at the gene ends were 1 base for V and 5 bases for J; bases not matched to a gene: 11. The CDR3 region is CASSIGRGGAAGETQYF. In DNA form, the CDR3 reads TGTGCCAGTAGTATAGGGCGCGGGGGGGCCGCGGGGGAGACCCAGTACTTC.

The chain carries TRBV3-1 (or the pseudogene TRBV3-2) and TRBJ1-6; D not certain. Looked up from germline, CDR1 is LGHDT and CDR2 is YNNKEL (reference sequence). This CDR3 has 17 amino acids. Trimming pared 1 base from V and 0 bases from J, leaving 10 bases between. The chain's CDR3 is CASSQGRASSYNSPLHF. The CDR3 DNA follows: TGTGCCAGCAGCCAAGGGCGGGCCAGCTCCTATAATTCACCCCTCCACTTT.

The sample holds one count of this clone. The chain links TRBV7-9 to TRBJ1-4; tentatively, D is TRBD1 (6 bases). Germline V gives CDR1 SEHNR, CDR2 FQNEAQ (reference sequence). V was shortened by 5 bases and J by 4 bases, with 20 bases between the two germline ends. The length of the CDR3 is 17 residues. As DNA, the CDR3 is TGTGCCAGCAGCGAGATAGCCAAACAGGGTATTAATGAAAAACTGTTTTTT. It encodes CASSEIAKQGINEKLFF.

The chain uses TRBV12-3 or TRBV12-4 and TRBJ1-2, with 8 bases matching TRBD1. V gave up 4 bases and J gave up 9 bases; unmatched junction bases: 4. The CDR3 is 12 amino acids. This chain's CDR3 is CASSSRGLSYTF. In DNA, the CDR3 is TGTGCCAGCAGTTCCAGGGGGCTGAGCTACACCTTC.

V gene TRBV15 combines with J gene TRBJ1-3, with unresolved D. The ends were cut back, 0 bases at V and 4 bases at J, with 7 bases in the middle. The CDR3 is 14 residues long. Germline V gene data show CDR1 as LNHNV and CDR2 as YYDKDF (reference sequence). CDR3 sequence: CATSRDTAGNTIYF. The CDR3 DNA is TGTGCCACCAGCAGAGATACAGCCGGAAACACCATATATTTT. The variable domain in full, completed from reference TRBV15 and TRBJ1-3, reads DAMVIQNPRYQVTQFGKPVTLSCSQTLNHNVMYWYQQKSSQAPKLLFHYYDKDFNNEADTPDNFQSRRPNTSFCFLDIRSPGLGDTAMYLCATSRDTAGNTIYFGEGSWLTVV.

This clone was detected only once. J is TRBJ2-5 and V is TRBV11-1, with D possibly matching TRBD2 (6 bases). This CDR3 region has 15 residues. Trimming cost V 4 bases and J 5 bases, with 17 bases left between them. Germline V gene lookup returns CDR1 SGHAT and CDR2 FQDESV (reference sequence). The CDR3 sequence is CASSSEGHPVETQYF. CDR3 in DNA: TGTGCCAGCAGCTCGGAGGGCCATCCTGTGGAGACCCAGTACTTC. The complete variable domain, with remaining parts taken from reference TRBV11-1 and TRBJ2-5, reads EAEVAQSPRYKITEKSQAVAFWCDPISGHATLYWYRQILGQGPELLVQFQDESVVDDSQLPKDRFSAERLKGVDSTLKIQPAELGDSAMYLCASSSEGHPVETQYFGPGTRLLVL.

The genes are TRBV19 and TRBJ2-3; 13 bases match TRBD2. V shed 8 bases and J 6 bases; nucleotides not matched to a gene: 8. This CDR3 contains 15 residues. Germline V gives CDR1 LNHDA, CDR2 SQIVND (reference sequence). The CDR3 bases are TGTGCCAGTTCTCGGACTAGCGGGAGCGTTGATACGCAGTATTTT. As protein: CASSRTSGSVDTQYF.